This T cell receptor (beta chain) was sequenced for a study of CD8+ T cells in alopecia areata. Study-level background: Treated patients were given oral tofacitinib, which was dosed at 5 to 10 mg twice daily. General study findings and limits: Relative to normal scalp, lesional scalp, especially alopecia totalis/universalis, showed higher clonality.

Lesional scalp punch biopsies and peripheral blood were collected from alopecia areata patients. PBMCs were stained for CD3, CD4 and CD8, and CD4+ and CD8+ T cells were sorted. In germline, CDR1 is KGHSH, CDR2 LQKENI. The CDR3 runs to 12 residues. Trimming removed 3 bases from V and 6 bases from J, with 9 bases in between. Turning to this clone: Antigen specificity is unknown.

Extraction of RNA preceded its reverse transcription into cDNA, which served as the sequencing template. TCRdb's table, derived via immunoSEQ multiplex PCR, lists solely in-frame clones and lacks some. Among approximately 180,000 clones listed, 50% to 70% were seen once. The chain couples TRBV18 to TRBJ2-7; D is undetermined. The origin of this receptor is a human donor with alopecia areata. The sequences come from CD4+ T cells sorted from blood, collected at week 0. The CDR3 region is CASSPSVGEQYF. The CDR3 bases are TGTGCCAGCTCACCTTCCGTCGGCGAGCAGTACTTC.